The clone carrying this TCR beta chain was counted at least ten times. Original analysis: Reference gene primer amplification yielded estimated nucleated cell counts. Assay used: immunoSEQ multiplex PCR; TCRdb lists only in-frame clones, some missing. The V and J calls and clone size were taken over from that table, and D and trimming were inferred from the DNA. The sample includes 110,000 or so clones, roughly four fifths of them seen just once. The data are from a study of blood T cell repertoires in COVID-19. The overall study: The United States, Italy and Spain were the sources of the acute and convalescent COVID-19 samples. Sample material is recorded as cDNA or gDNA derived from T cells, B-cell-depleted T cells, or PBMCs.

The specimen was peripheral blood. The TCR originated in a woman older than 75 with acute or convalescent COVID-19.

The CDR3 DNA reads TGCGCCAGCAGCCAAGGGAGTTGGTTTAGCGGTACGGCATCTGAGCAGTTCTTC. It encodes CASSQGSWFSGTASEQFF. The chain uses TRBV4-1 and TRBJ2-1; possibly TRBD2 for D (6 bases). The CDR3 has 18 amino acids. In germline, CDR1 is MGHRA, CDR2 YSYEKL. V lost 1 base, J lost 9 bases, and 25 bases lay in between.